Listed here are 22 T cell receptor beta chains from one sample, sequenced in a study of T cells in localized non-small cell lung cancer (dated by TCRdb to about 2020). To prepare the library, the immunoSEQ multiplex PCR assay was applied. TCRdb obtained this table from immuneACCESS and retained in-frame rearrangements with V and J assigned. These tables miss some clones; where compared with another copy, unresolved V genes account for less than half of the shortfall, and the remainder is unexplained. For this sample there are about 1,400 clones; roughly a sixth appear just once. In total, the top ten clones hold 10% to 15% of the sample. The material was normal lung tissue next to the tumor, obtained before any cancer treatment. The receptors here all came from a female donor over 55 with stage II lung adenocarcinoma.

This clone was seen only a few times. The J gene is TRBJ1-1, the V gene TRBV30; the D gene is possibly TRBD1 (5 bases). This CDR3 contains 15 residues. V was shortened by 3 bases and J by 0 bases, with 14 bases between the two germline ends. CDR1 and CDR2 (germline): GTSNPN, SVGIG (reference sequence). The CDR3 sequence is CAWSSLSRVNTEAFF. The CDR3 DNA is TGTGCCTGGAGCTCACTTAGCAGGGTGAACACTGAAGCTTTCTTT.

The chain links TRBV6-8 to TRBJ1-4; D gene unclear. The CDR3 runs 18 residues. The germline V and J ends were trimmed by 5 bases and 5 bases, with 24 bases remaining between them. Germline V gives CDR1 MNHGY, CDR2 SAAAGT. CDR3 loop: CASSDCPSLLVDNEKLFF. As DNA, the CDR3 is TGTGCCAGCAGTGACTGTCCAAGTCTCCTAGTCGACAATGAAAAACTGTTTTTT.

This clone occurred a few times. The CDR3 nucleotides are TGTGCCAGCAGCTTGGGCGGGAGGGCAATCTCCTACAATGAGCAGTTCTTC. Amino acids: CASSLGGRAISYNEQFF. The V gene is TRBV11-3, the J gene TRBJ2-1; 9 bases are a match to TRBD2. Germline lookup yields CDR1 SGHNT and CDR2 YENEEA. This CDR3 is built from 17 residues. Unmatched junction bases numbered 6, after V lost 3 bases and J lost 0 bases.

CDR3 sequence reads: CASRLAGRSTDTQYF. The CDR3 nucleotides read TGTGCCAGCAGGTTGGCGGGGCGATCCACAGATACGCAGTATTTT. This chain links TRBV2 with TRBJ2-3; the D gene is possibly TRBD2 (6 bases). V was trimmed by 6 bases and J by 2 bases, leaving 15 bases between them. This CDR3 has 15 amino acids. CDR1 and CDR2 from the germline V gene are SNHLY and FYNNEI.

This clone was seen a few times. The chain joins TRBV9 to TRBJ1-1; TRBD1 might be the D (5 bases). Trimming pared 6 bases from V and 0 bases from J, leaving 15 bases between. Germline V gene data show CDR1 as SGDLS and CDR2 as YYNGEE. The CDR3 is 15 residues long. CDR3 loop: CASTQPGGMNTEAFF. CDR3 DNA sequence: TGTGCCAGCACCCAGCCGGGGGGGATGAACACTGAAGCTTTCTTT.

This clone was recorded a few times. This sequence joins TRBV15 and TRBJ2-1, with D perhaps TRBD1 (5 bases). Deletions cut 0 bases from V and 6 bases from J, with 12 bases between. The CDR3 covers 15 residues. Germline values: CDR1 LNHNV, CDR2 YYDKDF (reference sequence). CDR3 bases: TGTGCCACCAGCAGAGATCATACAGGTAGCAATGAGCAGTTCTTC. This gives the protein CATSRDHTGSNEQFF.

Judged by abundance, this clone is large (0.1 to 1%). The V gene is TRBV9, the J gene TRBJ1-2, with 11 bases that match TRBD1. CDR1 is SGDLS, CDR2 YYNGEE, per germline. The CDR3 covers 15 residues. V dropped 5 bases and J dropped 7; count of bases not matched to a gene: 10. CDR3 nucleotides: TGTGCCAGCAGTGCCCGGGACAGGGGGTTTGGTGGCTACACCTTC. Translation gives CASSARDRGFGGYTF. The entire variable domain, with the rest obtained from reference TRBV9 and TRBJ1-2, is as follows: DSGVTQTPKHLITATGQRVTLRCSPRSGDLSVYWYQQSLDQGLQFLIQYYNGEERAKGNILERFSAQQFPDLHSELNLSSLELGDSALYFCASSARDRGFGGYTFGSGTRLTVV.

The rearrangement links TRBV10-3 to TRBJ1-5; the D is unclear. The V end was cut by 2 bases, the J end by 4 bases, with 12 bases between. The CDR3 consists of 15 residues. Germline CDR1 is ENHRY and CDR2 is SYGVKD. The CDR3 nucleotides read TGTGCCATCAGTGAGGAGATAACGGGGAATCAGCCCCAGCATTTT. Translated: CAISEEITGNQPQHF.

This clone is labeled medium-sized. The chain employs TRBV11-3 and TRBJ2-1, with TRBD1 matching 7 bases. Trimming took 5 bases from V and 9 from J; bases not matched to a gene: 10. Looked up from germline, CDR1 is SGHNT and CDR2 is YENEEA. The CDR3 spans 14 residues. The CDR3 sequence is CASSDTGTVSEQFF. CDR3 nucleotide sequence: TGTGCCAGCAGCGATACCGGGACAGTGAGTGAGCAGTTCTTC.

This clone was counted between two and nine times. V is TRBV7-1 and J is TRBJ1-1; D call uncertain. TRBV7-1 is an ORF for which the function is uncertain. Between the trimmed V and J ends, which lost 5 bases and 12 bases, there was a span of 19 bases. This CDR3 spans 13 amino acids. CDR3 coding DNA: TGTGCCAGCAGCCTTAGTCACGGAGGAGGGTCTTTCTTT. This encodes CASSLSHGGGSFF.

This chain uses TRBV28 with TRBJ2-5; 7 nucleotides match TRBD2. The CDR3 runs to 17 residues. Looked up from germline, CDR1 is MDHEN and CDR2 is SYDVKM. Trimming cost V 5 bases and J 5 bases; bases outside gene matches: 17. Here the CDR3 reads CASSHNPGSGGLETQYF. CDR3 bases: TGTGCCAGCAGTCACAATCCCGGGTCCGGGGGGTTGGAGACCCAGTACTTC. Based on the CDR3 plus reference TRBV28 and TRBJ2-5, the full variable domain is DVKVTQSSRYLVKRTGEKVFLECVQDMDHENMFWYRQDPGLGLRLIYFSYDVKMKEKGDIPEGYSVSREKKERFSLILESASTNQTSMYLCASSHNPGSGGLETQYFGPGTRLLVL.

The rearrangement links TRBV19 to TRBJ2-2; 14 bases match TRBD2. The CDR3 loop spans 19 amino acids. Germline-derived CDR1 and CDR2 are LNHDA and SQIVND (reference sequence). Trimming at V came to 3 bases and at J to 5 bases, leaving 11 bases not matched to a gene. The CDR3 spells CASSILGTSGRSRTGELFF. As DNA, the CDR3 is TGTGCCAGTAGTATCTTAGGGACTAGCGGGAGAAGTCGGACCGGGGAGCTGTTTTTT.

By share of the sample, this clone is medium-sized. The chain links TRBV6-8 to TRBJ2-1, with TRBD2 matching over 11 bases. The V gene end was trimmed by 8 bases and the J gene end by 6 bases; junction bases not matched to a gene: 12. This CDR3 has 16 amino acids. In germline, CDR1 is MNHGY, CDR2 SAAAGT. Here the CDR3 DNA reads TGTGCCAGCCGCCAGGGGGGGCTAGCGGGAGGCAATGAGCAGTTCTTC. Protein product: CASRQGGLAGGNEQFF.

The CDR3 DNA sequence: TGTGCCACCGAAACAGGAGAAAAATTTGAAAAACTGTTTTTT. Protein: CATETGEKFEKLFF. The chain has TRBV6-8 and TRBJ1-4; TRBD1 might be the D (5 bases). V was shortened by 10 bases and J by 7 bases, with 19 bases between the two germline ends. The CDR3 spans 14 residues. Per the germline V gene, CDR1 is MNHGY and CDR2 is SAAAGT.

This clone turned up a few times. Sequence at one end of the junction differs from germline and may be a read error. The chain uses TRBV6-8 and TRBJ1-2, with a possible D match to TRBD1 (6 bases). The V gene's germline CDR1 is MNHGY and CDR2 SAAAGT. CDR3 length equals 13 residues. CDR3 protein: CAISDSGGGGYTF. For the CDR3, the DNA is TGTGCCATCAGTGACTCGGGAGGGGGAGGCTACACCTTC.

V and J are TRBV10-2 and TRBJ2-2, with 8 bases lining up with TRBD2. V lost 9 bases and J lost 1; bases outside the gene matches: 1. CDR1 WSHSY and CDR2 SAAADI come from the germline V gene. CDR3 length equals 13 residues. This chain's CDR3 is CASGTRNTGELFF. The CDR3 DNA follows: TGCGCCAGTGGGACTAGGAACACCGGGGAGCTGTTTTTT.

This clone is labeled medium-sized. The V call is TRBV11-3, the J call TRBJ2-1; D is undetermined. This CDR3 comprises 18 residues. V lost 1 base to trimming and J lost 1 base, with 17 bases between them. Germline CDR1 reads SGHNT; CDR2 reads YENEEA. The CDR3 sequence: CASSLGVTGLGSYNEQFF. In DNA form, the CDR3 reads TGTGCCAGCAGCTTAGGTGTGACGGGCCTTGGGTCCTACAATGAGCAGTTCTTC.

This clone was seen a few times. This chain links TRBV1 with TRBJ2-1; whether TRBD2, the table's D call, matches the DNA was not checked. TRBV1 has pseudogene status. The CDR3 sequence is 17 residues long. The CDR3 DNA reads TGCGCCAGCAGCCAAAAAGGACTAGGTCGGGTTGAAGGTGAGCAGTTCTTC. Translation: CASSQKGLGRVEGEQFF.

By sample share, this clone is large. The J gene is TRBJ1-1, the V gene TRBV12-5; no clear D. Trimming stripped 4 bases from V and 8 bases from J, with 14 bases between. Germline V CDR1 and CDR2: LGHNT, FRNRAP. The CDR3 covers 13 residues. The CDR3 reads CASGSLSGGEAFF. Written as DNA, the CDR3 is TGTGCTAGTGGTTCCCTTTCGGGAGGGGAAGCTTTCTTT.

The genes are TRBV30 and TRBJ2-1, with D perhaps being TRBD1 or TRBD2 (5 bases each). V lost 0 bases and J lost 5, with 17 bases in between. In germline, CDR1 is GTSNPN, CDR2 SVGIG (reference sequence). This CDR3 spans 16 amino acids. CDR3 DNA sequence: TGTGCCTGGAGTGTCGGGTGGGGGAGTGGCCACAATGAGCAGTTCTTC. Its protein product is CAWSVGWGSGHNEQFF.

The chain uses TRBV6-8 and TRBJ1-2, with 8 positions matching TRBD1. Trimming cost V 5 bases and J 2 bases; bases outside gene matches: 19. The CDR3 spans 19 residues. Germline lookup yields CDR1 MNHGY and CDR2 SAAAGT. DNA for the CDR3: TGTGCCAGCAGTGGCCCCGCGCGGAGGGGACAGGAAGTAAACTATGGCTACACCTTC. Translation: CASSGPARRGQEVNYGYTF.

This clone has just a few counts. This chain joins TRBV12-5 and TRBJ1-1, with 8 bases fitting TRBD1. In germline, CDR1 is LGHNT, CDR2 FRNRAP. The V segment lost 7 bases and the J segment 0 bases; nucleotides outside the gene matches: 1. The CDR3 runs to 13 residues. The CDR3 protein is CASEQGVNTEAFF. The CDR3 DNA sequence: TGTGCTAGTGAACAGGGGGTGAACACTGAAGCTTTCTTT. Together with reference TRBV12-5 and TRBJ1-1, the CDR3 gives the full variable domain: DARVTQTPRHKVTEMGQEVTMRCQPILGHNTVFWYRQTMMQGLELLAYFRNRAPLDDSGMPKDRFSAEMPDATLATLKIQPSEPRDSAVYFCASEQGVNTEAFFGQGTRLTVV.